Listed below are T cell receptor beta chains from one sample, sequenced in a study of blood T cell repertoires in COVID-19. Profiling relied on immunoSEQ multiplex PCR, and the TCRdb table lists in-frame clones only, not all of them. The sample contains 200,000 to 250,000 clones, 65% to 90% of which appear only once. Sequencing input: peripheral blood. These receptors originate from a woman in her 70s with acute or convalescent COVID-19. The CDR3 runs from the conserved cysteine through the conserved F or W. The D gene is left open where the match is weak. Clone size, where shown, is once, few, many, or a class for clones that have expanded.

CDR3nt | CDR3aa | j_gene | d_gene | len | v_gene | abundance
TGCGCCAGCAGCCAAGAGTACGGGGGGGCGACAGATACGCAGTATTTT | CASSQEYGGATDTQYF | TRBJ2-3 | TRBD2 | 16 | TRBV4-3 | once
TGCGCCAGCAGTGAGTCGGGGGTCAGGGGAAAATCACCCCTCCACTTT | CASSESGVRGKSPLHF | TRBJ1-6 | - | 16 | TRBV10-1 | -
TGTGCCAGCAGCTTAGCTTTAACACAGGGGTACAACGAGCAGTACTTC | CASSLALTQGYNEQYF | TRBJ2-7 | TRBD1 | 16 | TRBV7-2 | -
TGTGCCAGCAGCGGCCGACTAGCCAACTCCTACGAGCAGTACTTC | CASSGRLANSYEQYF | TRBJ2-7 | TRBD2 | 15 | TRBV5-6 | -
TGTGCCAGTAGTAAAACAGGCGGGAAGGGCCAGCCCCAGCATTTT | CASSKTGGKGQPQHF | TRBJ1-5 | - | 15 | TRBV19 | -
TGTGCCAGTCGGACAGGCTATAATTCACCCCTCCACTTT | CASRTGYNSPLHF | TRBJ1-6 | TRBD1 | 13 | TRBV19 | few
TGTGCCAGCAGGACCGACAGGGGATCACGGCCCCAGCATTTT | CASRTDRGSRPQHF | TRBJ1-5 | TRBD1 | 14 | TRBV6-5 | -
TGTGCCAGCAGCCTACAGGGGAGTAGTCAGCCCCAGCATTTT | CASSLQGSSQPQHF | TRBJ1-5 | TRBD1 | 14 | TRBV5-6 | -
TGTGCCAGCAGCTTAGCTGGGACAGATTACAATGAGCAGTTCTTC | CASSLAGTDYNEQFF | TRBJ2-1 | TRBD1 | 15 | TRBV11-3 | -
TGTGCCAGCAGACTAGCGGGGGGATACGAGCAGTACTTC | CASRLAGGYEQYF | TRBJ2-7 | TRBD2 | 13 | TRBV12-3/TRBV12-4 | -
TGTGCCAGCAGCTTTGGACAGGGACGGCCGGCTGAAGCTTTCTTT | CASSFGQGRPAEAFF | TRBJ1-1 | TRBD1 | 15 | TRBV3-1/TRBV3-2 | -
TGTGCCAGCAGCTTAGCAGGGCCCAACGAGCAGTACTTC | CASSLAGPNEQYF | TRBJ2-7 | - | 13 | TRBV11-2 | -
TGCGCCAGCAGCTCGGTGGGCGGGGGGCTGGCAGATACGCAGTATTTT | CASSSVGGGLADTQYF | TRBJ2-3 | TRBD2 | 16 | TRBV5-1 | few
TGTGCCAGCAGTTACAGGGGTGATTCACCCCTCCACTTT | CASSYRGDSPLHF | TRBJ1-6 | - | 13 | TRBV6-2/TRBV6-3 | -
TGTGCCAGCAGTTTCAATAGGGGCACTGAAGCTTTCTTT | CASSFNRGTEAFF | TRBJ1-1 | - | 13 | TRBV27 | -
TGTGCCAGCAGACCGGGACTCTTCACAGATACGCAGTATTTT | CASRPGLFTDTQYF | TRBJ2-3 | - | 14 | TRBV6-5 | -
TGTGCCAGTAGTGCCTCCGGGACAACCACCGGGGAGCTGTTTTTT | CASSASGTTTGELFF | TRBJ2-2 | - | 15 | TRBV19 | once
TGTGCCACCAGTGGACAGGGGAACTATGGCTACACCTTC | CATSGQGNYGYTF | TRBJ1-2 | TRBD1 | 13 | TRBV24-1 | -
TGTGCCAGCAGTAAACAGACGAACACTGAAGCTTTCTTT | CASSKQTNTEAFF | TRBJ1-1 | - | 13 | TRBV12-3/TRBV12-4 | -
TGTGCCAGCAGCTTGATAACCGACTCTGAAAAACTGTTTTTT | CASSLITDSEKLFF | TRBJ1-4 | - | 14 | TRBV5-4 | -
TGTGCCAGCAGTTCCTTGACAGGCTATAATTCACCCCTCCACTTT | CASSSLTGYNSPLHF | TRBJ1-6 | - | 15 | TRBV28 | -
TGTGCCAGTAGTAAAGTACTAGCCTCAGATGATGAGCAGTTCTTC | CASSKVLASDDEQFF | TRBJ2-1 | - | 15 | TRBV19 | -
TGTGCCAGCAGCGTCGGGGGTTCGGTCACTGAAGCTTTCTTT | CASSVGGSVTEAFF | TRBJ1-1 | - | 14 | TRBV11-2 | -
TGTGCCAGCAGCCCCCGGGACAGACAAGAGACCCAGTACTTC | CASSPRDRQETQYF | TRBJ2-5 | TRBD1 | 14 | TRBV3-1/TRBV3-2 | -
TGTGCCAGCAGTACGAGGGTCGCTGAAGCTTTCTTT | CASSTRVAEAFF | TRBJ1-1 | - | 12 | TRBV12-3/TRBV12-4 | -
TGTGCCAGCAGTGAAGAACTATTCGAGGGGCGGGGGGTCCACTATGGCTACACCTTC | CASSEELFEGRGVHYGYTF | TRBJ1-2 | - | 19 | TRBV6-1 | once
TGTGCCAGCAGCTTAGCTAGCGGGTTGGGCACAGATACGCAGTATTTT | CASSLASGLGTDTQYF | TRBJ2-3 | TRBD2 | 16 | TRBV7-2 | -
TGTGCCAGCTACAGGCCAACTAATGAAAAACTGTTTTTT | CASYRPTNEKLFF | TRBJ1-4 | - | 13 | TRBV2 | once
TGTGCCACCAGCAGAGGTTACCCCGGGTTATCCTACAATGAGCAGTTCTTC | CATSRGYPGLSYNEQFF | TRBJ2-1 | - | 17 | TRBV15 | -
TGTGCCAGCAGCGTGGGCCGGGGGAACACTGAAGCTTTCTTT | CASSVGRGNTEAFF | TRBJ1-1 | - | 14 | TRBV5-5 | -
TGTGCCAGCAGTGAACGCAGGGGGGATCAGCCCCAGCATTTT | CASSERRGDQPQHF | TRBJ1-5 | TRBD1 | 14 | TRBV27 | -
TGTGCCTCTAGTTTCACAGATACGCAGTATTTT | CASSFTDTQYF | TRBJ2-3 | - | 11 | TRBV9 | -
TGTGCCAGCAGTTTACATCGAGCCACTGAAGCTTTCTTT | CASSLHRATEAFF | TRBJ1-1 | - | 13 | TRBV27 | -
TGTGCCAGCAGCTTGACGGACAGGGGCACTGAAGCTTTCTTT | CASSLTDRGTEAFF | TRBJ1-1 | TRBD1 | 14 | TRBV11-2 | -
TGTGCCACCAGCCTAAAGGGGGCAGTAGTCTATGGCTACACCTTC | CATSLKGAVVYGYTF | TRBJ1-2 | TRBD1 | 15 | TRBV15 | -
TGTGCCAGCAGTTCTCCGACAGGGGGCAGGGAGACCCAGTACTTC | CASSSPTGGRETQYF | TRBJ2-5 | TRBD1 | 15 | TRBV6-5 | -
TGTGCCAGCAGCCGCCAGACAGGGGTTATCCACGAGCAGTACTTC | CASSRQTGVIHEQYF | TRBJ2-7 | TRBD1 | 15 | TRBV3-1/TRBV3-2 | -
TGCAGCGTCGGAAATGGACAGCCAAGCGGCTACACCTTC | CSVGNGQPSGYTF | TRBJ1-2 | - | 13 | TRBV29-1 | -
TGTGCCAGCTCACCCGGGACAGGTGGGGTAATGGCTGAAGCTTTCTTT | CASSPGTGGVMAEAFF | TRBJ1-1 | TRBD1 | 16 | TRBV18 | -
TGTGCCAGCAGCACGGACAGGCTCGGCAATCAGCCCCAGCATTTT | CASSTDRLGNQPQHF | TRBJ1-5 | TRBD1 | 15 | TRBV6-5 | -
TGTGCCAGCAGTTTTAGAGGAAATGAAAAACTGTTTTTT | CASSFRGNEKLFF | TRBJ1-4 | - | 13 | TRBV28 | -
TGCGCCAGCAGCACTAGCTACGGGACCTACGAGCAGTACTTC | CASSTSYGTYEQYF | TRBJ2-7 | - | 14 | TRBV5-1 | -
TGTGCCAGCAGCCTGGCCCAGGGGGGTCAGCCCCAGCATTTT | CASSLAQGGQPQHF | TRBJ1-5 | TRBD1 | 14 | TRBV6-6 | -
TGTGCCACTTCGGCGGAGGTGAACACTGAAGCTTTCTTT | CATSAEVNTEAFF | TRBJ1-1 | - | 13 | TRBV6-5 | few
TGTGCCTGGAGTGGGACTAGCGTCGGGGGGGAGCTGTTTTTT | CAWSGTSVGGELFF | TRBJ2-2 | TRBD2 | 14 | TRBV30 | -
TGTGCCATCTTCCCCGGGGGGACGTTCGGAAACACCATATATTTT | CAIFPGGTFGNTIYF | TRBJ1-3 | - | 15 | TRBV10-3 | -
TGTGCCAGCTCACCTATTGCTCCGGGACAGGGGGCCCACGAGCAGTACTTC | CASSPIAPGQGAHEQYF | TRBJ2-7 | TRBD1 | 17 | TRBV18 | -
TGCGCCAGCAGCCAAGCCCCAGGGGGCGACTATGGCTACACCTTC | CASSQAPGGDYGYTF | TRBJ1-2 | TRBD1 | 15 | TRBV4-1 | -
TGTGCCAGCAGCCCGGTTGACAGGGGCTATGGCTACACCTTC | CASSPVDRGYGYTF | TRBJ1-2 | TRBD1 | 14 | TRBV5-6 | -
TGTGCCAGAAGCTTGGTCCAGAACTTACGCGGCACTGAAGCTTTCTTT | CARSLVQNLRGTEAFF | TRBJ1-1 | - | 16 | TRBV5-3 | -